Reported below is one TCR beta chain. Measured with immunoSEQ multiplex PCR; TCRdb has only the in-frame clones, and not every one. In the table there are approximately 150,000 clones, more than 75% of which are singletons. In germline, CDR1 is SGHDN, CDR2 FVKESK. The CDR3 runs to 13 residues. Trimming took 0 bases from V and 8 from J, leaving 8 bases between them. The data belong to a study of T cell responses to AZD1222 COVID-19 vaccine. Second-dose recipients at about 4 or about 12 weeks were treated as one pooled group. This TCR was recovered from an adult who received the AZD1222 COVID-19 vaccine. This specimen was peripheral blood, taken 28 days after the second AZD1222 dose. The J gene is TRBJ1-5, the V gene TRBV14, with D uncertain. The CDR3 region is CASSQDTGEPQHF. CDR3 nucleotide sequence: TGTGCCAGCAGCCAAGACACGGGCGAGCCCCAGCATTTT.